One and the same sample provided the 25 T cell receptor beta chains below, sequenced in a study of CD8 T cells in ankylosing spondylitis. MiXCR, applied by TCRdb to the 5' RACE reads, yields one record per CDR3 protein. The profile shows a few hundred thousand distinct CDR3 sequences, roughly a tenth of them singletons. Sequencing was done on a sample of blood, either unsorted or a sorted T cell fraction (not recorded which). The source of these receptors is a male donor with ankylosing spondylitis or in good health (not recorded which).

Many counts were recorded for this clonotype. The genes are TRBV12-3 or TRBV12-4 and TRBJ2-5; D not certain. Deletions cut 2 bases from V and 3 bases from J, with 7 bases between. CDR3 length equals 13 residues. The DNA for the CDR3 is TGTGCCAGCAGTTTAAGGCCCAAAGAGACCCAGTACTTC. Translating gives CASSLRPKETQYF.

This chain links TRBV4-1 with TRBJ1-2, with a tentative D call TRBD1 (6 bases). Trimming left V 3 bases short and J 0 bases short, with 20 bases between. Germline CDR1 and CDR2: MGHRA and YSYEKL. The CDR3 length is 18 residues. CDR3 protein: CASSQGHGIGMANYGYTF. The CDR3 DNA is TGCGCCAGCAGCCAGGGACATGGAATCGGAATGGCTAACTATGGCTACACCTTC.

In its sample, this clonotype was seen many times. The J gene is TRBJ2-3, the V gene TRBV5-1; tentatively, D is TRBD2 (6 bases). Per the germline V gene, CDR1 is SGHRS and CDR2 is YFSETQ. This CDR3 has 16 residues. V lost 4 bases, J lost 0 bases, and 15 bases lay in between. The CDR3 loop reads CASSGGDKLSTDTQYF. The CDR3 region has the DNA TGCGCCAGCAGCGGCGGGGATAAGTTGAGCACAGATACGCAGTATTTT.

This clonotype was found a few times. V and J are TRBV18 and TRBJ1-1, with D tentatively TRBD1 (5 bases). Per the germline V gene, CDR1 is KGHSH and CDR2 is LQKENI. The CDR3 covers 15 residues. V lost 1 base to trimming and J lost 1 base, with 10 bases between them. The chain's CDR3 is CASSPQERGNTEAFF. DNA of the CDR3: TGTGCCAGCTCACCACAAGAGAGGGGGAACACTGAAGCTTTCTTT.

This clonotype was observed a few times. The germline gene is not matched at one end of the junction; a read error may be the cause. The chain is built from TRBV5-1 and TRBJ1-4; D uncertain. The CDR3 contains 14 residues. Germline V gives CDR1 SGHRS, CDR2 YFSETQ. This CDR3 is CASSDHGGAERVCF. The CDR3 nucleotides are TGCGCCAGCAGCGACCACGGTGGAGCGGAGAGGGTTTGTTTT. The full variable domain, rest sourced from reference TRBV5-1 and TRBJ1-4, is KAGVTQTPRYLIKTRGQQVTLSCSPISGHRSVSWYQQTPGQGLQFLFEYFSETQRNKGNFPGRFSGRQFSNSRSEMNVSTLELGDSALYLCASSDHGGAERVCFGSGTQLSVL.

The table lists this clonotype with many counts. This rearrangement joins TRBV27 to TRBJ1-2, with D uncertain. Germline values: CDR1 MNHEY, CDR2 SMNVEV (reference sequence). The CDR3 extends over 11 amino acids. V was cut by 7 bases and J by 6 bases, with 9 bases left in between. CDR3 coding DNA: TGTGCCAGCAAGGGAACGGATGGCTACACCTTC. Translating gives CASKGTDGYTF.

CDR3 region: CASSRILAGGAGELFF. DNA of the CDR3: TGTGCCAGCAGTCGAATCCTAGCGGGGGGAGCCGGGGAGCTGTTTTTT. The rearrangement uses TRBV12-3 or TRBV12-4 and TRBJ2-2; 11 bases are a match to TRBD2. The CDR3 is 16 amino acids. V dropped 5 bases and J dropped 6; count of bases not matched to a gene: 8.

This clonotype appeared many times. The V and J genes are TRBV10-3 and TRBJ1-6, with D possibly being TRBD1 (5 bases). The length of the CDR3 is 15 residues. V was shortened by 0 bases and J by 5 bases, with 8 bases between the two germline ends. In germline, CDR1 is ENHRY, CDR2 SYGVKD. The chain's CDR3 is CAISESVGDNSPLHF. The CDR3 DNA is TGTGCCATCAGTGAGTCAGTAGGGGATAATTCACCCCTCCACTTT.

This clonotype was counted ten times or more. The genes are TRBV20-1 and TRBJ1-1; no firm D call. The CDR3 is 12 residues long. Germline values: CDR1 DFQATT, CDR2 SNEGSKA (reference sequence). Between the trimmed V and J ends, which lost 0 bases and 8 bases, there was a span of 10 bases. As DNA, the CDR3 is TGCAGTGCTAGAGATCAGGCGGGGGAAGCTTTCTTT. Protein: CSARDQAGEAFF.

This clonotype was picked up many times. The chain couples TRBV12-3 or TRBV12-4 to TRBJ2-7; 9 bases map to TRBD2. The length of the CDR3 is 15 residues. V was clipped by 3 bases and J by 2 bases; unmatched bases: 5. Here the CDR3 DNA reads TGTGCCAGCAGTTTGGGGCGGGGGGGCCCCTACGAGCAGTACTTC. Its translation: CASSLGRGGPYEQYF.

This clonotype showed up just a few times. J is TRBJ1-4 and V is TRBV20-1, with D unclear. CDR3 length: 14 residues. CDR1 and CDR2 (germline): DFQATT, SNEGSKA (reference sequence). The V end lost 6 bases, the J end lost 0 bases, and 11 bases lay between the germline ends. CDR3 region: CSATDPATNEKLFF. The DNA of the CDR3 is TGCAGTGCAACTGACCCCGCAACTAATGAAAAACTGTTTTTT.

This clonotype was picked up many times. V is TRBV28 and J is TRBJ1-1; weak D call: TRBD1 (5 bases). The CDR3 spans 19 residues. V was trimmed by 4 bases and J by 0 bases, leaving 24 bases between them. Germline lookup yields CDR1 MDHEN and CDR2 SYDVKM. CDR3 in amino acids: CASSSTGITRKGMNTEAFF. DNA of the CDR3: TGTGCCAGCAGTTCAACGGGGATAACAAGAAAGGGGATGAACACTGAAGCTTTCTTT.

This clonotype has a handful of counts. This sequence joins TRBV3-1 and TRBJ1-2; TRBD1 agrees at 8 bases. The trim removed 4 bases at V and 4 bases at J, leaving 5 bases unmatched. Looked up from germline, CDR1 is LGHDT and CDR2 is YNNKEL (reference sequence). This CDR3 is 14 amino acids long. This CDR3 is CASSLRQGSYGYTF. The CDR3 nucleotides are TGTGCCAGCAGCCTCAGACAGGGGAGCTATGGCTACACCTTC.

This clonotype was counted ten times or more. The V call is TRBV3-1, the J call TRBJ1-6; maybe TRBD1 (5 bases). The CDR3 loop spans 15 amino acids. Germline V gene lookup returns CDR1 LGHDT and CDR2 YNNKEL (reference sequence). Trimming removed 3 bases from V and 10 bases from J, with 16 bases in between. Here the CDR3 reads CASSQIETGGSPLHF. The CDR3 region has the DNA TGTGCCAGCAGCCAGATTGAAACAGGAGGCTCACCCCTCCACTTT.

The chain has TRBV6-5 and TRBJ1-4, with D perhaps matching TRBD1 (5 bases). Germline CDR1 is MNHEY and CDR2 is SVGAGI. Trimming cost V 3 bases and J 0 bases, with 11 bases left between them. This CDR3 spans 16 amino acids. The CDR3 region is CASSYLDSATNEKLFF. DNA for the CDR3: TGTGCCAGCAGTTATCTCGACAGTGCAACTAATGAAAAACTGTTTTTT.

This clonotype was seen many times. The chain has TRBV5-1 and TRBJ1-1; D remains unclear. Germline V lookup: CDR1 SGHRS, CDR2 YFSETQ. V shed 0 bases and J shed 3 bases, with 3 bases lying between them. This CDR3 contains 12 residues. For the CDR3, the DNA is TGCGCCAGCAGCTTGGGGGACACTGAAGCTTTCTTT. The encoded protein is CASSLGDTEAFF.

This clonotype was observed many times. The V call is TRBV12-3 or TRBV12-4, the J call TRBJ1-5; D unclear. This CDR3 spans 14 amino acids. The V end lost 5 bases, the J end lost 6 bases, and 14 bases lay between the germline ends. This chain's CDR3 is CASSPSRELQPQHF. The DNA for the CDR3 is TGTGCCAGCAGTCCAAGCCGGGAGCTTCAGCCCCAGCATTTT.

In its sample, this clonotype was seen many times. The chain combines TRBV9 with TRBJ2-2; perhaps TRBD1 as D (6 bases). The CDR3 extends over 15 amino acids. Germline V lookup: CDR1 SGDLS, CDR2 YYNGEE. V was shortened by 3 bases and J by 4 bases, with 13 bases between the two germline ends. The CDR3 DNA is TGTGCCAGCAGCGACGGACAGCCACCCACCGGGGAGCTGTTTTTT. Translated: CASSDGQPPTGELFF.

V gene TRBV5-1 combines with J gene TRBJ2-2; D might be TRBD1 (5 bases). Germline V gene lookup returns CDR1 SGHRS and CDR2 YFSETQ. Trimming shortened V by 1 base and J by 4 bases, and 11 bases separated the two germline ends. The CDR3 extends over 15 amino acids. CDR3 DNA sequence: TGCGCCAGCAGCTTGACCCAGGGCGGCACCGGGGAGCTGTTTTTT. It translates to CASSLTQGGTGELFF.

J is TRBJ1-1 and V is TRBV6-1; maybe TRBD1 (5 bases). V shed 1 base and J shed 4 bases, with 7 bases lying between them. The CDR3 is 13 amino acids. Germline CDR1 reads MNHNS; CDR2 reads SASEGT. CDR3 region: CASSEGGVTEAFF. The DNA for the CDR3 is TGTGCCAGCAGTGAAGGGGGGGTCACTGAAGCTTTCTTT.

This clonotype was found many times. The CDR3 sequence is CASSFGTGTPGELFF. The CDR3 nucleotides are TGTGCCAGCAGCTTTGGGACAGGGACCCCCGGGGAGCTGTTTTTT. The chain carries TRBV11-1 and TRBJ2-2; 9 bases are a match to TRBD1. CDR1 and CDR2 (germline): SGHAT, FQDESV (reference sequence). This CDR3 comprises 15 residues. After removal of 3 bases from V and 6 bases from J, the junction contained 5 bases not matched to a gene.

The rearrangement uses TRBV6-5 and TRBJ2-7, with TRBD2 matching over 7 bases. Germline V lookup: CDR1 MNHEY, CDR2 SVGAGI. V lost 0 bases, J lost 7 bases, and 6 bases stayed unmatched. The CDR3 contains 14 residues. Written as DNA, the CDR3 is TGTGCCAGCAGTTACTCAGCTAGCGGTTTGGAGCAGTACTTC. Translated: CASSYSASGLEQYF.

This clonotype has just a few counts. For the CDR3, the DNA is TGTGCCAGCAGTTTAACCATCCCGAAGGGCCATCAGCCCCAGCATTTT. Amino acid sequence: CASSLTIPKGHQPQHF. This chain joins TRBV27 and TRBJ1-5; no firm D call. V dropped 2 bases and J dropped 5 bases, with 16 bases sitting between them. This CDR3 region has 16 residues. Per germline, CDR1 MNHEY and CDR2 SMNVEV (reference sequence).

This sequence joins TRBV12-3 or TRBV12-4 and TRBJ1-1; D may be TRBD1 (5 bases). The CDR3 has 14 residues. Trimming shortened V by 6 bases and J by 4 bases, and 15 bases separated the two germline ends. DNA for the CDR3: TGTGCCAGCAGGGGGGGGATAAGAAGCACTGAAGCTTTCTTT. Protein sequence: CASRGGIRSTEAFF.

In this sample, this clonotype turned up many times. DNA of the CDR3: TGTGCCAGCAGCCAAGGGTCCGGGCCCCTGAATGAGCAGTTCTTC. It is translated as CASSQGSGPLNEQFF. The J gene is TRBJ2-1, the V gene TRBV3-1; D unclear. The germline CDR1 and CDR2 sequences are LGHDT and YNNKEL (reference sequence). Trimming took off 1 base at V and 7 bases at J, with 14 bases between the two ends. CDR3 size: 15 residues.